These T cell receptor beta chains were read from a single sample in a study of blood T cell repertoires in COVID-19. TCRdb's table, derived via immunoSEQ multiplex PCR, lists solely in-frame clones and lacks some. This table has 15,000 to 20,000 clones, about nine tenths appearing once. Material for sequencing was peripheral blood. These receptors came from a human donor in a cohort sampled during active COVID-19. CDR3s include the opening cysteine and the closing phenylalanine or tryptophan. A D gene is named only where the DNA matches it firmly. Where a row states a size, it is once, few, many or the class of an expanded clone; other rows omit it.

clone_size: -
j_call: TRBJ1-2
v_call: TRBV23-1
d_call: -
cdr3_aa: CASSQSRNYGYTF
cdr3_nt: TGCGCCAGCAGTCAATCGCGGAACTATGGCTACACCTTC

clone_size: -
j_call: TRBJ1-2
v_call: TRBV2
d_call: TRBD1
cdr3_aa: CASRGGQEVF
cdr3_nt: TGTGCCAGCAGGGGGGGACAGGAGGTCTTC

clone_size: -
j_call: TRBJ2-1
v_call: TRBV5-1
d_call: -
cdr3_aa: CASSLGLSHEQFF
cdr3_nt: TGCGCCAGCAGCTTGGGACTATCCCATGAGCAGTTCTTC

clone_size: -
j_call: TRBJ2-7
v_call: TRBV2
d_call: TRBD1
cdr3_aa: CASRRQGASEQYF
cdr3_nt: TGTGCCAGCAGGAGACAGGGGGCGTCCGAGCAGTACTTC

clone_size: few
j_call: TRBJ1-5
v_call: TRBV30
d_call: TRBD1
cdr3_aa: CAWSEGQGSQPQHF
cdr3_nt: TGTGCCTGGAGTGAGGGACAGGGGTCTCAGCCCCAGCATTTT

clone_size: -
j_call: TRBJ2-1
v_call: TRBV7-9
d_call: TRBD2
cdr3_aa: CASSLPSGRPYNEQFF
cdr3_nt: TGTGCCAGCAGCTTGCCTAGCGGGAGACCTTACAATGAGCAGTTCTTC

clone_size: -
j_call: TRBJ2-3
v_call: TRBV5-1
d_call: -
cdr3_aa: CASAPGTSPTDTQYF
cdr3_nt: TGCGCCAGCGCCCCCGGGACATCGCCTACAGATACGCAGTATTTT

clone_size: once
j_call: TRBJ1-2
v_call: TRBV5-4
d_call: -
cdr3_aa: CASSLTRGSYGYTF
cdr3_nt: TGTGCCAGCAGCTTGACCAGGGGCAGCTATGGCTACACCTTC

clone_size: once
j_call: TRBJ1-5
v_call: TRBV6-5
d_call: -
cdr3_aa: CASSSGLPGNQPQHF
cdr3_nt: TGTGCCAGCAGTTCAGGGCTTCCGGGCAATCAGCCCCAGCATTTT

clone_size: -
j_call: TRBJ2-6
v_call: TRBV19
d_call: -
cdr3_aa: CASRPPKSPGSFSGANVLTF
cdr3_nt: TGTGCCAGTAGACCCCCTAAATCACCAGGGTCCTTCTCTGGGGCCAACGTCCTGACTTTC

clone_size: -
j_call: TRBJ2-7
v_call: TRBV6-5
d_call: -
cdr3_aa: CASRGGRSSYEQYF
cdr3_nt: TGTGCCAGCAGGGGGGGACGGAGCTCCTACGAGCAGTACTTC

clone_size: once
j_call: TRBJ1-2
v_call: TRBV2
d_call: -
cdr3_aa: CAGGQFNYGYTF
cdr3_nt: TGTGCCGGTGGACAGTTTAACTATGGCTACACCTTC

clone_size: -
j_call: TRBJ2-1
v_call: TRBV28
d_call: -
cdr3_aa: CAISEIYNEQFF
cdr3_nt: TGTGCCATAAGCGAGATCTACAATGAGCAGTTCTTC

clone_size: -
j_call: TRBJ1-1
v_call: TRBV5-4
d_call: -
cdr3_aa: CASSSPLNTEAFF
cdr3_nt: TGTGCCAGCAGCTCCCCATTGAACACTGAAGCTTTCTTT

clone_size: -
j_call: TRBJ2-1
v_call: TRBV7-9
d_call: -
cdr3_aa: CASSLSGPQFF
cdr3_nt: TGTGCCAGCAGCTTGAGTGGGCCCCAGTTCTTC

clone_size: -
j_call: TRBJ1-1
v_call: TRBV11-1
d_call: -
cdr3_aa: CASSPDRTEAFF
cdr3_nt: TGTGCCAGCAGCCCTGACAGGACTGAAGCTTTCTTT

clone_size: -
j_call: TRBJ2-7
v_call: TRBV28
d_call: TRBD2
cdr3_aa: CASRTSGVYEQYF
cdr3_nt: TGTGCCAGCAGAACTAGCGGGGTCTACGAGCAGTACTTC

clone_size: -
j_call: TRBJ1-1
v_call: TRBV10-3
d_call: TRBD1
cdr3_aa: CAISLTGLNTEAFF
cdr3_nt: TGTGCCATCAGCCTGACAGGGTTGAACACTGAAGCTTTCTTT

clone_size: -
j_call: TRBJ2-2
v_call: TRBV9
d_call: TRBD2
cdr3_aa: CASSPRLAGGHGELFF
cdr3_nt: TGTGCCAGCAGCCCCCGACTAGCGGGAGGGCACGGGGAGCTGTTTTTT

clone_size: -
j_call: TRBJ1-3
v_call: TRBV7-8
d_call: -
cdr3_aa: CASSPGLGAVGNTIYF
cdr3_nt: TGTGCCAGCAGCCCGGGCCTGGGGGCTGTTGGAAACACCATATATTTT

clone_size: -
j_call: TRBJ2-5
v_call: TRBV29-1
d_call: TRBD2
cdr3_aa: CSAGTSGNFDGQYF
cdr3_nt: TGCAGCGCAGGGACTAGCGGGAATTTTGATGGCCAGTACTTC

clone_size: -
j_call: TRBJ2-1
v_call: TRBV2
d_call: -
cdr3_aa: CASSERAALYNEQFF
cdr3_nt: TGTGCCAGCAGTGAAAGAGCGGCACTCTACAATGAGCAGTTCTTC

clone_size: -
j_call: TRBJ1-2
v_call: TRBV5-1
d_call: -
cdr3_aa: CASSLDGGNYGYTF
cdr3_nt: TGCGCCAGCAGCTTGGATGGAGGGAACTATGGCTACACCTTC

clone_size: -
j_call: TRBJ1-1
v_call: TRBV6-5
d_call: TRBD1
cdr3_aa: CASSFDRELEAFF
cdr3_nt: TGTGCCAGCAGTTTTGACAGGGAACTCGAAGCTTTCTTT

clone_size: -
j_call: TRBJ2-2
v_call: TRBV5-1
d_call: TRBD2
cdr3_aa: CASSLSTSGSVVPGELFF
cdr3_nt: TGCGCCAGCAGCTTATCGACTAGCGGGAGCGTTGTCCCCGGGGAGCTGTTTTTT

clone_size: -
j_call: TRBJ2-1
v_call: TRBV19
d_call: TRBD2
cdr3_aa: CASREGLAGTYEQFF
cdr3_nt: TGTGCCAGTAGGGAGGGACTAGCGGGTACGTATGAGCAGTTCTTC

clone_size: -
j_call: TRBJ2-3
v_call: TRBV7-9
d_call: -
cdr3_aa: CASSLAGGDTQYF
cdr3_nt: TGTGCCAGCAGCTTAGCAGGCGGAGATACGCAGTATTTT

clone_size: -
j_call: TRBJ2-3
v_call: TRBV20-1
d_call: -
cdr3_aa: CSASSGTGTDTQYF
cdr3_nt: TGCAGTGCTAGTTCGGGGACTGGCACAGATACGCAGTATTTT

clone_size: -
j_call: TRBJ1-2
v_call: TRBV3-1/TRBV3-2
d_call: -
cdr3_aa: CASSPLGANYGYTF
cdr3_nt: TGTGCCAGCAGCCCACTAGGTGCGAACTATGGCTACACCTTC

clone_size: -
j_call: TRBJ1-5
v_call: TRBV30
d_call: TRBD1
cdr3_aa: CAWSSQGALNQPQHF
cdr3_nt: TGTGCCTGGAGTAGCCAGGGGGCCCTGAATCAGCCCCAGCATTTT

clone_size: -
j_call: TRBJ1-1
v_call: TRBV29-1
d_call: TRBD1
cdr3_aa: CSVRDSHTEAFF
cdr3_nt: TGCAGCGTTCGGGACAGCCACACTGAAGCTTTCTTT

clone_size: -
j_call: TRBJ2-1
v_call: TRBV29-1
d_call: -
cdr3_aa: CSVGGGANEQFF
cdr3_nt: TGCAGCGTTGGAGGCGGAGCGAATGAGCAGTTCTTC

clone_size: once
j_call: TRBJ1-2
v_call: TRBV6-5
d_call: TRBD1
cdr3_aa: CASRTTGGAYGYTF
cdr3_nt: TGTGCCAGCAGAACCACAGGGGGGGCTTATGGCTACACCTTC

clone_size: -
j_call: TRBJ2-7
v_call: TRBV5-5
d_call: -
cdr3_aa: CASSLAVNTGNEQYF
cdr3_nt: TGTGCCAGCAGCTTGGCGGTTAACACAGGGAACGAGCAGTACTTC

clone_size: -
j_call: TRBJ2-5
v_call: TRBV5-1
d_call: TRBD2
cdr3_aa: CASSLGLAGAQETQYF
cdr3_nt: TGCGCCAGCAGCTTAGGACTAGCGGGAGCTCAAGAGACCCAGTACTTC

clone_size: -
j_call: TRBJ1-2
v_call: TRBV6-1
d_call: TRBD1
cdr3_aa: CVSSEGFRDRGLSNYGYTF
cdr3_nt: TGTGTCAGCAGTGAAGGGTTCCGGGACAGGGGTCTGTCCAACTATGGCTACACCTTC

clone_size: once
j_call: TRBJ2-7
v_call: TRBV2
d_call: TRBD1
cdr3_aa: CASSGDRGAYEQYF
cdr3_nt: TGTGCCAGCAGTGGGGACAGGGGAGCCTACGAGCAGTACTTC

clone_size: -
j_call: TRBJ2-5
v_call: TRBV29-1
d_call: -
cdr3_aa: CSVEQNLQETQYF
cdr3_nt: TGCAGCGTTGAACAGAACCTCCAAGAGACCCAGTACTTC

clone_size: -
j_call: TRBJ1-5
v_call: TRBV6-2/TRBV6-3
d_call: -
cdr3_aa: CASSGASAVAQPQHF
cdr3_nt: TGTGCCAGCAGCGGAGCGTCAGCGGTCGCTCAGCCCCAGCATTTT

clone_size: -
j_call: TRBJ1-2
v_call: TRBV28
d_call: TRBD1
cdr3_aa: CASSFFGTGGVYGYTF
cdr3_nt: TGTGCCAGCAGTTTTTTCGGGACAGGGGGTGTCTATGGCTACACCTTC

clone_size: -
j_call: TRBJ1-2
v_call: TRBV2
d_call: TRBD1
cdr3_aa: CASSEGAGGYYGYTF
cdr3_nt: TGTGCCAGCAGTGAAGGGGCAGGGGGCTACTATGGCTACACCTTC

clone_size: -
j_call: TRBJ2-3
v_call: TRBV7-6
d_call: -
cdr3_aa: CASSLEQGRWGDTQYF
cdr3_nt: TGTGCCAGCAGCTTAGAACAGGGGAGGTGGGGAGATACGCAGTATTTT

clone_size: -
j_call: TRBJ2-3
v_call: TRBV11-3
d_call: TRBD1
cdr3_aa: CASSPPGTGGRDTQYF
cdr3_nt: TGTGCCAGCAGCCCCCCCGGGACAGGGGGTAGAGATACGCAGTATTTT

clone_size: -
j_call: TRBJ1-1
v_call: TRBV21-1
d_call: -
cdr3_aa: CASSKVGRLTEAFF
cdr3_nt: TGTGCCAGCAGCAAAGTTGGCAGGTTAACTGAAGCTTTCTTT

clone_size: -
j_call: TRBJ2-7
v_call: TRBV29-1
d_call: TRBD1
cdr3_aa: CSVRQGTYEQYF
cdr3_nt: TGCAGCGTCCGACAGGGAACCTACGAGCAGTACTTC

clone_size: -
j_call: TRBJ2-1
v_call: TRBV24-1
d_call: -
cdr3_aa: CATSDLSYNEQFF
cdr3_nt: TGTGCCACCAGTGATTTGTCGTACAATGAGCAGTTCTTC

clone_size: -
j_call: TRBJ2-1
v_call: TRBV3-1/TRBV3-2
d_call: -
cdr3_aa: CASSQSGQRSIYNEQFF
cdr3_nt: TGTGCCAGCAGCCAATCAGGCCAGCGGAGCATTTACAATGAGCAGTTCTTC